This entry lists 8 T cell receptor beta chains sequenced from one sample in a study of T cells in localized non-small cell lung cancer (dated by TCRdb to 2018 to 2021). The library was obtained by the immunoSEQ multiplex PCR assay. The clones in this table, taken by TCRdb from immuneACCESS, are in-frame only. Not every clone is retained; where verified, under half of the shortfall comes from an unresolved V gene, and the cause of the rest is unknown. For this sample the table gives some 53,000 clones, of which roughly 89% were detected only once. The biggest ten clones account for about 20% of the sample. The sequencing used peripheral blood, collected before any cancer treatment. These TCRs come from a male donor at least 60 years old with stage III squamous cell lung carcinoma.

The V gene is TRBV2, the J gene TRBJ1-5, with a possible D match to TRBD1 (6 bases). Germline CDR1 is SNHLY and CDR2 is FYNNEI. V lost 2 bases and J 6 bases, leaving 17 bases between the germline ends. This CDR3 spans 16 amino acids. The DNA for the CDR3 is TGTGCCAGCAGTGAAACGCTAATAGGGGGGACTCAGCCCCAGCATTTT. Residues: CASSETLIGGTQPQHF.

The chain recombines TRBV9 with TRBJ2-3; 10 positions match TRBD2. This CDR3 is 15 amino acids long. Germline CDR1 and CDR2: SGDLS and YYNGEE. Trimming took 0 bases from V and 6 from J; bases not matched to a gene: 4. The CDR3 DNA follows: TGTGCCAGCAGCGTAGGAGCGGGAGGGTACGATACGCAGTATTTT. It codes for CASSVGAGGYDTQYF.

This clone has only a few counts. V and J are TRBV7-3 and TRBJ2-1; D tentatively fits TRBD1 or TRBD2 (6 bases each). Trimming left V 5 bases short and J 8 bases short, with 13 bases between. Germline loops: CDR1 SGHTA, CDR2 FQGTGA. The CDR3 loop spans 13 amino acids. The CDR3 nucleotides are TGTGCCAGCAGCCGTTCTAGGGGGGATGAGCAGTTCTTC. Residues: CASSRSRGDEQFF. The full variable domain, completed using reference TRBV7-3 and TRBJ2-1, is GAGVSQTPSNKVTEKGKYVELRCDPISGHTALYWYRQSLGQGPEFLIYFQGTGAADDSGLPNDRFFAVRPEGSVSTLKIQRTERGDSAVYLCASSRSRGDEQFFGPGTRLTVL.

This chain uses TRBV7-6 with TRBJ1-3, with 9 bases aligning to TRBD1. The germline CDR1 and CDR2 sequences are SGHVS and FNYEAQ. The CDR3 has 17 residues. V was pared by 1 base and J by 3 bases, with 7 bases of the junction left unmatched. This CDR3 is CASSLETQGASGNTIYF. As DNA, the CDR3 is TGTGCCAGCAGCTTAGAGACACAGGGGGCAAGTGGAAACACCATATATTTT.

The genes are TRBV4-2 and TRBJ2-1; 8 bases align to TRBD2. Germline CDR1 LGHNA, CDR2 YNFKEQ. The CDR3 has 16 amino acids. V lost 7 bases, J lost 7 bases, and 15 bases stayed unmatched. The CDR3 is CASNLAGGAHLNEQFF. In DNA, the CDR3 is TGTGCCAGCAACCTCGCCGGGGGGGCCCATTTAAATGAGCAGTTCTTC.

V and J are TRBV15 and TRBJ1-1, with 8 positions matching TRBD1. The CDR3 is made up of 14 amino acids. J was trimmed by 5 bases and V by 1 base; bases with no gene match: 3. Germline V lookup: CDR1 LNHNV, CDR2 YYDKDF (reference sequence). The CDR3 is CATSRVDRETEAFF. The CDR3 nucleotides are TGTGCCACCAGCAGAGTGGACAGGGAAACTGAAGCTTTCTTT.

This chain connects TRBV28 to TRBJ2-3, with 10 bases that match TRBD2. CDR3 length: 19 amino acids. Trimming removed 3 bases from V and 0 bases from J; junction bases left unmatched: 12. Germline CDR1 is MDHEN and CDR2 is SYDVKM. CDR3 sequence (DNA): TGTGCCAGCAGTTTCCCCCTAGCGGGGGCGGGCTTTAGCACAGATACGCAGTATTTT. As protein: CASSFPLAGAGFSTDTQYF.

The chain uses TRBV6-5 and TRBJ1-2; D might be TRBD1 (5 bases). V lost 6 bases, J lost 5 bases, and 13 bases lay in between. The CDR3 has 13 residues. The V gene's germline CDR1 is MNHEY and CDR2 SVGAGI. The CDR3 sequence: CASRSGTAYGYTF. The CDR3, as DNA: TGTGCCAGCAGGTCCGGGACGGCGTATGGCTACACCTTC.